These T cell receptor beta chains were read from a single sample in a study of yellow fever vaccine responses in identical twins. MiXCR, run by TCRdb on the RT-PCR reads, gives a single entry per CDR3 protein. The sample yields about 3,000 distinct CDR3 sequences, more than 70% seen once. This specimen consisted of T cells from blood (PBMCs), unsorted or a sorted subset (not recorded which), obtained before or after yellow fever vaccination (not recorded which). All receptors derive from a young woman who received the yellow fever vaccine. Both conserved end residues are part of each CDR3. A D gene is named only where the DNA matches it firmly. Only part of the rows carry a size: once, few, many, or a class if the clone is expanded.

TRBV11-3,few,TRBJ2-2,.,CASSFPRVDTGELFF,TGTGCCAGCAGCTTCCCCAGGGTGGACACCGGGGAGCTGTTTTTT
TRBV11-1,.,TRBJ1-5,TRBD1,CASSLGGDGQPQHF,TGTGCCAGCAGCCTAGGGGGCGACGGACAGCCCCAGCATTTT
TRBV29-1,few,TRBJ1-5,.,CSVAVDGVQPQHF,TGCAGCGTTGCGGTAGATGGAGTCCAGCCCCAGCATTTT
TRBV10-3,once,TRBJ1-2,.,CAISPGLSSYGYTF,TGTGCCATCAGCCCGGGACTCTCGAGCTATGGCTACACCTTC
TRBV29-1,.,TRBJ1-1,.,CSVVGGTEAFF,TGCAGCGTTGTGGGGGGGACCGAAGCTTTCTTT
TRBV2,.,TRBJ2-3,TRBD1,CASSEAFRDRSTDTQYF,TGTGCCAGCAGTGAAGCTTTTCGGGACAGGAGCACAGATACGCAGTATTTT
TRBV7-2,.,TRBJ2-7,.,CASSPRQGSYEQYF,TGTGCCAGCAGCCCACGACAAGGGTCCTACGAGCAGTACTTC
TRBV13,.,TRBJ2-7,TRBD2,CASSLLAGAGEQYF,TGTGCCAGCAGCCTACTAGCGGGAGCAGGGGAGCAGTACTTC
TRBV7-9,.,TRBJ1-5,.,CASSPGDQPQHF,TGTGCCAGCAGCCCGGGAGATCAGCCCCAGCATTTT
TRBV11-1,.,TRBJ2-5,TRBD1,CASSLGQGETQYF,TGTGCCAGCAGCTTGGGACAGGGGGAGACCCAGTACTTC
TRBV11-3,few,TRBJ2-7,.,CASSPSYEQYF,TGTGCCAGCAGCCCATCCTACGAGCAGTACTTC
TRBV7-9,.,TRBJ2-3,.,CASSLPTHTDTQYF,TGTGCCAGCAGCTTACCGACTCACACAGATACGCAGTACTTT
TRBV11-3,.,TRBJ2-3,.,CASSFQHDGTQYF,TGTGCCAGCAGCTTCCAGCACGACGGTACGCAGTATTTT
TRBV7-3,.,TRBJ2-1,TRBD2,CASSPYSGGEQFF,TGTGCCAGCAGCCCCTATAGCGGGGGAGAGCAGTTCTTC
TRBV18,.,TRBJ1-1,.,CASSSGVNTEAFF,TGTGCCAGCTCATCAGGTGTGAACACTGAAGCTTTCTTT
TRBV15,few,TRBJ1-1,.,CLRGMNTEAFF,TGCCTTCGGGGGATGAACACTGAAGCTTTCTTT
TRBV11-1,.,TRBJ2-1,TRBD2,CASSSRAGDGSNEQFF,TGTGCCAGCAGCTCTAGAGCGGGAGATGGGAGCAATGAGCAGTTCTTC
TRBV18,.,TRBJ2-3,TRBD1,CASSPTGQRSDTQYF,TGTGCCAGCTCACCAACGGGACAGAGATCGGATACGCAGTATTTT
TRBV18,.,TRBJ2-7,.,CASSPRQGLYEQYF,TGTGCCAGCTCACCGAGGCAGGGGCTTTACGAGCAGTACTTC
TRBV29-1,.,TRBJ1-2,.,CSAGEDTYGYTF,TGCAGCGCAGGGGAAGACACCTATGGCTACACCTTC
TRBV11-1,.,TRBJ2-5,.,CASSLLSGPQETQYF,TGTGCCAGCAGCTTATTATCGGGACCTCAAGAGACCCAGTACTTC
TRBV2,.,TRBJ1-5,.,CASSEGQYQPQHF,TGTGCCAGCAGTGAAGGCCAGTATCAGCCCCAGCATTTT
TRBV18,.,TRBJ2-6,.,CASSPNQGRAGANVLTF,TGTGCCAGCTCACCTAACCAGGGTAGGGCTGGGGCCAACGTCCTGACTTTC
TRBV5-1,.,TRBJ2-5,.,CASSVLGQAEETQYF,TGCGCCAGCAGCGTTTTAGGGCAAGCCGAAGAGACCCAGTACTTC
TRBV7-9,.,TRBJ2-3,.,CASSRDGGSTDTQYF,TGTGCCAGCAGCCGAGATGGCGGTAGCACAGATACGCAGTATTTT
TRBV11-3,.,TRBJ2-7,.,CASSFQPGNYEQYF,TGTGCCAGCAGCTTCCAGCCCGGCAACTACGAGCAGTACTTC
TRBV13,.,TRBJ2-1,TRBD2,CASSGREGYNEQFF,TGTGCCAGCAGCGGCAGGGAGGGTTACAATGAGCAGTTCTTC
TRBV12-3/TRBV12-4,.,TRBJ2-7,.,CASSFPTVRGDEQYF,TGTGCCAGCAGTTTTCCTACGGTCAGGGGGGACGAGCAGTACTTC
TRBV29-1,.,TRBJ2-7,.,CSVYGQRRSYEQYF,TGCAGCGTTTACGGACAGCGAAGATCCTACGAGCAGTACTTC
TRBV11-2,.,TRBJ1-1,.,CASSLGGIRAEAFF,TGTGCCAGCAGCTTAGGGGGTATTCGCGCTGAAGCTTTCTTT
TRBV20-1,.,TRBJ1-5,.,CSARDGRNPGAQPQHF,TGCAGTGCTAGAGATGGTCGGAACCCCGGGGCACAGCCCCAGCATTTT
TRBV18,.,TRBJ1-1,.,CASSPNGDLANTEAFF,TGTGCCAGCTCACCAAACGGGGATCTGGCTAACACTGAAGCTTTCTTT
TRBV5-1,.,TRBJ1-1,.,CASSLDLGLNTEAFF,TGCGCCAGCAGCTTGGATTTGGGCCTGAACACTGAAGCTTTCTTT
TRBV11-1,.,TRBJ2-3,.,CASSLDGGPTQYF,TGTGCCAGCAGCTTAGATGGTGGCCCTACGCAGTATTTT
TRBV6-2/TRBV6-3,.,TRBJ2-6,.,CASSYSSGANVLTF,TGTGCCAGCAGTTACAGCTCTGGGGCCAACGTCCTGACTTTC
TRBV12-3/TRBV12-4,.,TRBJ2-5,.,CASSPPGVTWTQYF,TGTGCCAGCAGTCCTCCGGGCGTAACGTGGACCCAGTACTTC
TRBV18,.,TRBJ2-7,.,CASSQGPYEQYF,TGTGCCAGCTCACAGGGGCCCTACGAGCAGTACTTC